This TCR beta chain was sequenced in a study of blood T cell repertoires in COVID-19. Study as a whole: Both acute and convalescent COVID-19 samples were obtained from the United States, Italy and Spain. PBMCs, B-cell-depleted T cells, or T cells provided the cDNA or gDNA that made up the material.

The authors' processing: Using reference gene primer amplification, nucleated cell counts were estimated. TCRdb's copy holds only in-frame clones and misses some; the assay was immunoSEQ multiplex PCR. V, J and clone size are those of that table, while D and trimming were read from the DNA. The sample has about 110,000 clones, around 80% seen once; the top ten hold about 4.5%. The ends were cut back, 5 bases at V and 2 bases at J, with 14 bases in the middle. CDR3 length: 15 residues. In germline, CDR1 is PRHDT, CDR2 FYEKMQ (reference sequence). This clonotype originated in a human donor in a cohort sampled during active or convalescent COVID-19. The rearrangement uses TRBV13 and TRBJ2-3; tentatively, D is TRBD2 (6 bases). The specimen sequenced was peripheral blood. CDR3 DNA: TGTGCCAGCAGCGTGGGACTGATGGACACAGATACGCAGTATTTT. This codes for CASSVGLMDTDTQYF.